These 24 T cell receptor beta chains were all obtained from the same sample, sequenced in a study of brain T cells in children with intractable seizures (dated by TCRdb to about 2021). Library prep was done by the immunoSEQ multiplex PCR assay. TCRdb limited this immuneACCESS table to in-frame rearrangements with V and J called. A share of clones is missing; checked studies link under half to unresolved V genes, and the rest is unexplained. Present in this sample are under 400,000 clones, over 90% of which were seen just once. The ten largest clonotypes hold roughly 5.8% of the sample. The time point label corresponds to: blood from clinic visit 5 months post-surgery; TSC patient then seizure free. Sequenced material: peripheral blood, taken around 5 months after surgery. The receptor set was obtained from a boy in the first two years of life with tuberous sclerosis and intractable seizures.

This clone has just one count. The chain combines TRBV4-2 with TRBJ2-1, with 10 bases that match TRBD2. The trim removed 3 bases at V and 10 bases at J, leaving 9 bases unmatched. Germline V gene data show CDR1 as LGHNA and CDR2 as YNFKEQ. The CDR3 has 15 residues. The CDR3 DNA sequence: TGTGCCAGCAGCCAGGGGGGGAGGACTAGCGGCGAGCAGTTCTTC. Its protein is CASSQGGRTSGEQFF.

This chain uses TRBV11-1 with TRBJ2-4; TRBD2 aligns across 11 bases. Trimming cost V 6 bases and J 11 bases; bases outside gene matches: 15. Germline V gene lookup returns CDR1 SGHAT and CDR2 FQDESV (reference sequence). This CDR3 has 16 residues. CDR3 sequence reads: CASSKKPGLADYVQYF. DNA of the CDR3: TGTGCCAGCAGTAAAAAACCGGGACTAGCGGACTACGTTCAGTACTTC.

V and J are TRBV30 and TRBJ1-6; D uncertain. The CDR3 is 16 residues long. Germline CDR1 is GTSNPN and CDR2 is SVGIG (reference sequence). V gave up 6 bases and J gave up 13 bases, with 28 bases separating them. The CDR3 sequence is CACKFIGKGRLSPLHF. CDR3 nucleotide sequence: TGTGCCTGTAAATTCATAGGGAAAGGAAGGCTTAGCCCCCTCCACTTT.

This chain connects TRBV28 to TRBJ1-5; 7 positions match TRBD1. Germline lookup yields CDR1 MDHEN and CDR2 SYDVKM. The V and J ends lost 1 base and 8 bases, in that order; junction bases with no gene match: 8. The CDR3 is 15 residues long. The CDR3 sequence: CASSLSWDSEKPQHF. The DNA of the CDR3 is TGTGCCAGCAGTTTATCTTGGGACAGCGAAAAGCCCCAGCATTTT.

The chain links TRBV7-9 to TRBJ1-1, with 8 bases identical to TRBD1. Germline V CDR1 and CDR2: SEHNR, FQNEAQ (reference sequence). The CDR3 is 16 residues long. With 5 bases clipped from V and 0 bases from J, the junction kept 8 bases outside the gene matches. CDR3 DNA: TGTGCCAGCAGCGAGGGACAGGCCTTGATGAACACTGAAGCTTTCTTT. Translated, it gives CASSEGQALMNTEAFF. Looking up the rest from reference TRBV7-9 and TRBJ1-1 gives the full variable domain: DTGVSQNPRHKITKRGQNVTFRCDPISEHNRLYWYRQTLGQGPEFLTYFQNEAQLEKSRLLSDRFSAERPKGSFSTLEIQRTEQGDSAMYLCASSEGQALMNTEAFFGQGTRLTVV.

The chain recombines TRBV3-1 (or the pseudogene TRBV3-2) with TRBJ1-2; D is unresolved. The V gene's germline CDR1 is LGHDT and CDR2 YNNKEL (reference sequence). The CDR3 runs 15 residues. V was pared by 0 bases and J by 4 bases, with 12 bases between. The chain's CDR3 is CASSQDGRGLYGYTF. CDR3 nucleotide sequence: TGTGCCAGCAGCCAAGATGGTCGAGGTCTCTATGGCTACACCTTC.

This chain joins TRBV2 and TRBJ1-2; 9 positions match TRBD1. With V trimmed by 7 bases and J by 4 bases, 7 bases remained unmatched. Germline CDR1 and CDR2: SNHLY and FYNNEI. This CDR3 region has 14 residues. The CDR3 here is CASNKQGASYGYTF. CDR3 nucleotides: TGTGCCAGCAACAAACAGGGGGCTAGCTATGGCTACACCTTC.

V usage is TRBV5-4 and J usage is TRBJ1-1; tentatively, D is TRBD1 (5 bases). The CDR3 runs 13 residues. Germline CDR1 and CDR2: SGHNT and YYREEE (reference sequence). The V and J ends lost 0 bases and 8 bases respectively, with 11 bases between them. In DNA, the CDR3 is TGTGCCAGCAGCTTGGGAGGGGCGCTCGAAGCTTTCTTT. Its protein product is CASSLGGALEAFF.

This chain joins TRBV25-1 and TRBJ1-1, with D perhaps TRBD1 (6 bases). V was cut by 1 base and J by 5 bases, with 11 bases left in between. Germline-derived CDR1 and CDR2 are MGHDK and SYGVNS. The CDR3 runs 14 residues. The DNA of the CDR3 is TGTGCCAGCAGTGAATCAAACAGGGTAACTGAAGCTTTCTTT. It is translated as CASSESNRVTEAFF.

The chain is built from TRBV4-1 and TRBJ2-7; 9 bases match TRBD1. Losses at the gene ends were 2 bases for V and 7 bases for J; bases not matched to a gene: 12. CDR3 size: 16 residues. The V gene's germline CDR1 is MGHRA and CDR2 YSYEKL. CDR3 bases: TGCGCCAGCAGCCAAACCCGGGACAGGGAAATGAGGGAGCAGTACTTC. This translates into CASSQTRDREMREQYF.

The chain carries TRBV2 and TRBJ2-1; TRBD2 aligns across 11 bases. The CDR3 extends over 14 amino acids. V dropped 6 bases and J dropped 6; count of bases not matched to a gene: 4. The germline V gene has CDR1 SNHLY and CDR2 FYNNEI. The CDR3 bases are TGTGCCAGCAGAAGGCTAGCGGGAGGCAATGAGCAGTTCTTC. Protein: CASRRLAGGNEQFF.

The chain couples TRBV10-2 to TRBJ2-7; D may be TRBD1 (6 bases). Trimming left V 6 bases short and J 4 bases short, with 13 bases between. The CDR3 covers 13 residues. The V gene's germline CDR1 is WSHSY and CDR2 SAAADI. The CDR3, as DNA: TGCGCCAGCAGACAGGGCCGATCTTACGAGCAGTACTTC. Residues: CASRQGRSYEQYF.

This clone was detected only a few times. The chain has TRBV9 and TRBJ1-4; D may be TRBD1 (6 bases). Germline V gene lookup returns CDR1 SGDLS and CDR2 YYNGEE. V lost 3 bases and J lost 10, with 10 bases in between. The length of the CDR3 is 12 residues. The CDR3 DNA follows: TGTGCCAGCAGCGGTAACAGGGCAAAACTGTTTTTT. Translating it yields CASSGNRAKLFF.

V and J are TRBV30 and TRBJ1-2; D is unclear. CDR3 length: 15 residues. Germline V gives CDR1 GTSNPN, CDR2 SVGIG (reference sequence). V was shortened by 2 bases and J by 2 bases, with 15 bases between the two germline ends. This CDR3 is CAWSKGLWMNYGYTF. As DNA, the CDR3 is TGTGCCTGGAGTAAGGGCTTATGGATGAACTATGGCTACACCTTC.

The chain employs TRBV9 and TRBJ1-2; unclear D gene. The V gene's germline CDR1 is SGDLS and CDR2 YYNGEE. V gave up 0 bases and J gave up 6 bases, with 15 bases separating them. The CDR3 is 15 amino acids. The CDR3 reads CASSVAEAGRNGYTF. Here the CDR3 DNA reads TGTGCCAGCAGCGTAGCCGAGGCAGGTCGTAATGGCTACACCTTC.

The chain recombines TRBV25-1 with TRBJ2-3; 7 bases match TRBD2. Per germline, CDR1 MGHDK and CDR2 SYGVNS. There are 16 residues in the CDR3. Unmatched junction bases numbered 8, after V lost 1 base and J lost 4 bases. The CDR3 reads CASSELGLTESDTQYF. In DNA form, the CDR3 reads TGTGCCAGCAGTGAATTGGGACTAACGGAATCAGATACGCAGTATTTT.

The J gene is TRBJ2-3, the V gene TRBV4-1; the D call may be TRBD1 or TRBD2 (6 bases each). CDR3 length equals 16 residues. From germline, CDR1 is MGHRA and CDR2 YSYEKL. The V end lost 0 bases, the J end lost 3 bases, and 13 bases lay between the germline ends. The DNA of the CDR3 is TGCGCCAGCAGCCAAGACCCGGGGGCAGCAACAGATACGCAGTATTTT. Amino acids: CASSQDPGAATDTQYF.

This clone was recorded only once. The chain couples TRBV10-3 to TRBJ2-7, with TRBD2 matching 7 bases. The CDR3 length is 15 residues. Looked up from germline, CDR1 is ENHRY and CDR2 is SYGVKD. V trimming: 2 bases; J trimming: 3 bases; junction bases outside the gene matches: 7. CDR3 bases: TGTGCCATCAGTGAGGGGGCACCGGGAGGCTACGAGCAGTACTTC. Protein sequence: CAISEGAPGGYEQYF.

The chain is built from TRBV28 and TRBJ2-2; 7 bases are a match to TRBD1. V gave up 5 bases and J gave up 2 bases; unmatched junction bases: 5. CDR3 length equals 15 residues. Germline assignment: CDR1 MDHEN and CDR2 SYDVKM. CDR3: CASSRDRVNTGELFF. CDR3 in DNA: TGTGCCAGCAGTAGGGACAGAGTCAACACCGGGGAGCTGTTTTTT.

The V call is TRBV5-1, the J call TRBJ1-1; D gene unclear. Germline CDR1 reads SGHRS; CDR2 reads YFSETQ. The V and J ends lost 2 bases and 3 bases respectively, with 11 bases between them. This CDR3 has 14 residues. The CDR3 sequence: CASSFGGRDTEAFF. The CDR3 region has the DNA TGCGCCAGCAGCTTTGGAGGAAGAGACACTGAAGCTTTCTTT.

The rearrangement links TRBV20-1 to TRBJ2-7; D might be TRBD1 (5 bases). Germline CDR1 DFQATT, CDR2 SNEGSKA (reference sequence). V was trimmed by 3 bases and J by 2 bases, leaving 14 bases between them. This CDR3 spans 14 amino acids. The CDR3 sequence is CSASPTVMAYEQYF. The CDR3 DNA reads TGCAGTGCTAGTCCGACAGTTATGGCCTACGAGCAGTACTTC.

The table lists this clone with a count of one. V is TRBV6-7 and J is TRBJ2-2, with TRBD2 identical over 13 bases. TRBV6-7 is an ORF; its function is uncertain. V lost 6 bases, J lost 3 bases, and 13 bases stayed unmatched. This CDR3 has 19 amino acids. The CDR3 DNA follows: TGTGCCAGCAGAGTTACGAAAGGACTAGCGGGAGCGCACACCGGGGAGCTGTTTTTT. Residues: CASRVTKGLAGAHTGELFF.

The CDR3 sequence is CASSLVSGGRYNSPLHF. The CDR3 nucleotides are TGTGCCAGCAGCTTAGTGTCAGGGGGCAGGTATAATTCACCCCTCCACTTT. The chain combines TRBV11-2 with TRBJ1-6, with 8 positions matching TRBD1. CDR3 length: 17 amino acids. The germline gives CDR1 SGHAT, CDR2 FQNNGV. The ends lost 1 base at V and 4 bases at J; junction bases unmatched: 6.

The rearrangement uses TRBV4-1 and TRBJ2-7; D is unclear. The CDR3 extends over 15 amino acids. With 4 bases removed from V and 3 bases from J, the gap between germline ends came to 16 bases. The germline V gene has CDR1 MGHRA and CDR2 YSYEKL. CDR3 nucleotides: TGCGCCAGCAGCCTCGAGGCCCGGCTGGGCTACGAGCAGTACTTC. The encoded protein is CASSLEARLGYEQYF.